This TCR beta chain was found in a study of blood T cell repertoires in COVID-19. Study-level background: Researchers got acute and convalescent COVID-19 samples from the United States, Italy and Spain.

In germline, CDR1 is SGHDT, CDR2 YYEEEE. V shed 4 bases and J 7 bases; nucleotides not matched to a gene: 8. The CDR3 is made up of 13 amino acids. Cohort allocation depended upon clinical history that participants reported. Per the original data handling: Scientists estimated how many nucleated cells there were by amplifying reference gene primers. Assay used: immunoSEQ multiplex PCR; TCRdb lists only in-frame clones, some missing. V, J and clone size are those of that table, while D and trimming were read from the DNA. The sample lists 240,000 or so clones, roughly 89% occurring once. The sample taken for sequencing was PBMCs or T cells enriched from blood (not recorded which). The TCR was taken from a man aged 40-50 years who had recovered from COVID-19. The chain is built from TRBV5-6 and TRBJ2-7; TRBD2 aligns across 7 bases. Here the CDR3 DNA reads TGTGCCAGCAGCCCGTGGACTAGGCGGGAGCAGTACTTC. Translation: CASSPWTRREQYF. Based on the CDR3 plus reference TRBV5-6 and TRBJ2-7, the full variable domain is DAGVTQSPTHLIKTRGQQVTLRCSPKSGHDTVSWYQQALGQGPQFIFQYYEEEERQRGNFPDRFSGHQFPNYSSELNVNALLLGDSALYLCASSPWTRREQYFGPGTRLTVT.